A selection of T cell receptor beta chains follows, all from one sample in a study of blood T cell repertoires in COVID-19. TCRdb keeps only in-frame clones here, not all; method: immunoSEQ multiplex PCR. The data hold roughly 50,000 clones, with approximately 89% observed a single time. The sequencing input was peripheral blood. The receptors come from a man in his 60s with acute or convalescent COVID-19. The CDR3 runs from the conserved cysteine through the conserved F or W. A clone size is listed for some rows: how often the clone was seen (once, few, many), or a class if it is expanded.

clone_size: -
j_call: TRBJ1-3
v_call: TRBV18
cdr3_aa: CASSPETGPGNTIYF

clone_size: -
j_call: TRBJ1-5
v_call: TRBV7-9
cdr3_aa: CASSARGDQPQHF

clone_size: -
j_call: TRBJ2-3
v_call: TRBV7-3
cdr3_aa: CASSPVAGGRTDTQYF

clone_size: -
j_call: TRBJ2-7
v_call: TRBV27
cdr3_aa: CASSTRQGAHEQYF

clone_size: -
j_call: TRBJ1-5
v_call: TRBV6-5
cdr3_aa: CASLGDGGFNQPQHF

clone_size: -
j_call: TRBJ1-5
v_call: TRBV6-2/TRBV6-3
cdr3_aa: CASSSSTGRLQPQHF

clone_size: -
j_call: TRBJ2-3
v_call: TRBV5-4
cdr3_aa: CASSSAGRWDSTDTQYF

clone_size: once
j_call: TRBJ2-1
v_call: TRBV25-1
cdr3_aa: CASSGLAGGRNEQFF

clone_size: -
j_call: TRBJ2-1
v_call: TRBV5-1
cdr3_aa: CASSWGLYEQFF

clone_size: -
j_call: TRBJ1-5
v_call: TRBV5-6
cdr3_aa: CASSLSPGRGQPQHF